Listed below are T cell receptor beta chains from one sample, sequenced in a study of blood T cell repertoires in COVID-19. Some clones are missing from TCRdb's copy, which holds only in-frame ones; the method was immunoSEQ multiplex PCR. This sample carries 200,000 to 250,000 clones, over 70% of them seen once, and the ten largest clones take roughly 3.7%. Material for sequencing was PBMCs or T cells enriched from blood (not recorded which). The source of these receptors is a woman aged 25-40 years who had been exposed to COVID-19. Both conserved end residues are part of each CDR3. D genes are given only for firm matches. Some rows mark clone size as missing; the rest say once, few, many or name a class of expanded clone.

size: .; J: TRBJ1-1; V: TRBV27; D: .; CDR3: CASSSIRGQLNTEAFF; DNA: TGTGCCAGCAGTTCCATCAGGGGCCAGCTGAACACTGAAGCTTTCTTT
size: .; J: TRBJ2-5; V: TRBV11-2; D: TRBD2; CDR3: CASSLTSGTGQETQYF; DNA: TGTGCCAGCAGCCTGACTAGCGGGACTGGACAAGAGACCCAGTACTTC
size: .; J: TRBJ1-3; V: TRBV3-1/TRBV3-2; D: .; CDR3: CASSQMTAISGNTIYF; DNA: TGTGCCAGCAGCCAAATGACAGCGATCTCTGGAAACACCATATATTTT
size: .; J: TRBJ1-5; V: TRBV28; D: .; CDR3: CASSLRGVRRNQPQHF; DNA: TGTGCCAGCAGTTTACGGGGGGTTAGGCGCAATCAGCCCCAGCATTTT
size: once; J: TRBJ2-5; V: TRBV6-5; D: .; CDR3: CASRGRGQETQYF; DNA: TGTGCCAGCAGGGGGAGAGGGCAAGAGACCCAGTACTTC
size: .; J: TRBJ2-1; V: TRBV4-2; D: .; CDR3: CASSQGAGDNEQFF; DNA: TGTGCCAGCAGCCAAGGTGCCGGGGACAATGAGCAGTTCTTC
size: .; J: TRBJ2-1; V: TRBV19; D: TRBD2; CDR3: CASSSLAVLNNEQFF; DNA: TGTGCCAGTAGTTCCCTAGCGGTGTTAAACAATGAGCAGTTCTTC
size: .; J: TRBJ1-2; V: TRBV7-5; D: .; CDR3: CVRSLREASYGYTF; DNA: TGTGTCAGAAGCTTGAGAGAGGCCAGCTATGGCTACACCTTC
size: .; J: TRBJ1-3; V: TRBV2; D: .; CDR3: CASSEQGWGNTIYF; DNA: TGTGCCAGCAGTGAACAGGGGTGGGGAAACACCATATATTTT
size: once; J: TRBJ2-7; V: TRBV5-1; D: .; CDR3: CASSLYPYEQYF; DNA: TGCGCCAGCAGCTTATATCCCTACGAGCAGTACTTC
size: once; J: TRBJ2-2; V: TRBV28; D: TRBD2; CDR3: CASSYFGGLAGGELFF; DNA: TGTGCCAGCAGTTACTTCGGAGGACTAGCGGGCGGGGAGCTGTTTTTT
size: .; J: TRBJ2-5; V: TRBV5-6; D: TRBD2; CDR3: CASSLSRLAGGNQETQYF; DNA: TGTGCCAGCAGCTTGAGCCGTCTAGCGGGAGGTAATCAAGAGACCCAGTACTTC
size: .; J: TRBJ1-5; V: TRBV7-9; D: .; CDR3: CASSSSQGQPQHF; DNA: TGTGCCAGCAGCTCCTCTCAGGGGCAGCCCCAGCATTTT
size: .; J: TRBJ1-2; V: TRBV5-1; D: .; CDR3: CASSLWQGNSYGYTF; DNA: TGCGCCAGCAGCTTGTGGCAGGGTAACAGCTATGGCTACACCTTC
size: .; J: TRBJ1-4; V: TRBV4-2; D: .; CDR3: CASSLPQAEKLFF; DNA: TGTGCCAGCAGCCTCCCCCAGGCTGAAAAACTGTTTTTT
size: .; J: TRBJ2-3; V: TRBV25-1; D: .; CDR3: CASSHSTSTDTQYF; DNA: TGTGCCAGCAGCCATTCGACTAGCACAGATACGCAGTATTTT